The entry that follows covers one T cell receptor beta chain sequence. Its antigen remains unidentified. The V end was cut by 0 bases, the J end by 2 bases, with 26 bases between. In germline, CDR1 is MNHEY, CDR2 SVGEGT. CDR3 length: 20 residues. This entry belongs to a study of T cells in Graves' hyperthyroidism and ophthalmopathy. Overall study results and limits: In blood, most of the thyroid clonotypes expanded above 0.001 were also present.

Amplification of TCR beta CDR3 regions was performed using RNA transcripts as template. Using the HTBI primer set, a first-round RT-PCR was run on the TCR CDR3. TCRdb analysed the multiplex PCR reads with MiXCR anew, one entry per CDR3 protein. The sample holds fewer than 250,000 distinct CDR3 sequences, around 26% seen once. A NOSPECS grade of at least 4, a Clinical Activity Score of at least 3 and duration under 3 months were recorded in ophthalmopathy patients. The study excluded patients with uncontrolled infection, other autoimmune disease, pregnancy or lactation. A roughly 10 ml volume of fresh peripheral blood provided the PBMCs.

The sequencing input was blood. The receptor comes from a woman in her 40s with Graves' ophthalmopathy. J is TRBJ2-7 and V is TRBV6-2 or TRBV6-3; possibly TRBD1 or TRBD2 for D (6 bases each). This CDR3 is CASSYSGRGGRKDFPYEQYF. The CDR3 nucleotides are TGTGCCAGCAGTTACTCCGGCAGGGGAGGACGAAAGGACTTCCCCTACGAGCAGTACTTC.